These 14 T cell receptor beta chains came from one sample sequenced in a study of cytomegalovirus exposure and HLA in healthy donors. The PCR ran on 60 Vbeta and 13 Jbeta primers. Here immunoSEQ multiplex PCR was the method, and the copy in TCRdb shows in-frame clones only, minus some. This table has under 200,000 clones, 68% appearing once. The sequenced sample consisted of PBMCs. The origin of the receptors is a woman between 40 and 55 years old in good health and CMV-seropositive.

This chain uses TRBV4-2 with TRBJ2-3; the match to TRBD2 covers 7 bases. This CDR3 has 15 residues. The germline V gene encodes CDR1 LGHNA and CDR2 YNFKEQ. J was trimmed by 4 bases and V by 4 bases; bases with no gene match: 8. The CDR3 region is CASSPTSVTADTQYF. CDR3 DNA sequence: TGTGCCAGCAGCCCAACTAGCGTGACGGCAGATACGCAGTATTTT.

The chain carries TRBV5-5 and TRBJ2-7; 15 positions agree with TRBD2. The ends lost 3 bases at V and 3 bases at J; junction bases unmatched: 13. CDR1 and CDR2 from the germline V gene are SGHKS and YYEKEE (reference sequence). The CDR3 is 19 amino acids. The CDR3 sequence: CASSSALPGLAGGGYEQYF. The CDR3 DNA follows: TGTGCCAGCAGCTCTGCACTCCCGGGACTAGCGGGAGGTGGCTACGAGCAGTACTTC.

This clone was recorded a few times. The CDR3 DNA reads TGTGCCAGCAGCTTAGAAGGGGGCATCACTGAAGCTTTCTTT. Protein product: CASSLEGGITEAFF. V usage is TRBV7-2 and J usage is TRBJ1-1; 7 bases line up with TRBD1. From germline, CDR1 is SGHTA and CDR2 FQGNSA. Trimming cost V 1 base and J 4 bases; bases outside gene matches: 3. This CDR3 has 14 residues.

The rearrangement links TRBV7-9 to TRBJ2-5; TRBD1 is a possible D gene (6 bases). The tail of the sequence fits TRBJ2-7 better, so the J call may be wrong. This CDR3 has 13 residues. Germline CDR1 SEHNR, CDR2 FQNEAQ (reference sequence). CDR3: CASSRQVSYEQYF. In nucleotides, the CDR3 is TGTGCCAGCAGTCGACAGGTCTCCTACGAGCAGTACTTC.

On this clone: One junction end does not reproduce the germline sequence, and a read error may be involved. The gene calls are TRBV4-3 and TRBJ1-2; TRBD1 aligns across 7 bases. Germline CDR1 LGHNA, CDR2 YSLEER. The CDR3 is made up of 15 amino acids. CDR3 coding DNA: TGCGCCAGCAGCCAAGGCAGGGGGGAGGCCTGGGGCTACCCCTTC. It translates to CASSQGRGEAWGYPF.

The CDR3 nucleotides read TGCGCCAGCAGCACTAGCGGGGGACGCAACATTCAGTACTTC. Translating it yields CASSTSGGRNIQYF. The J gene is TRBJ2-4, the V gene TRBV5-1, with 11 positions matching TRBD2. The germline V gene encodes CDR1 SGHRS and CDR2 YFSETQ. This CDR3 comprises 14 residues. V lost 4 bases and J lost 7; bases outside the gene matches: 4.

The chain links TRBV2 to TRBJ2-5; 9 bases line up with TRBD1. The CDR3 sequence is 14 residues long. Germline assignment: CDR1 SNHLY and CDR2 FYNNEI. The ends lost 10 bases at V and 5 bases at J; junction bases unmatched: 11. This CDR3 reads CATGRDRVFETQYF. In DNA form, the CDR3 reads TGTGCCACCGGCCGGGACAGGGTTTTCGAGACCCAGTACTTC.

The genes are TRBV6-4 and TRBJ2-1; possibly TRBD2 for D (7 bases). Germline loops: CDR1 MRHNA, CDR2 SNTAGT. The CDR3 spans 15 residues. Trimming pared 7 bases from V and 9 bases from J, leaving 22 bases between. For the CDR3, the DNA is TGTGCCAGCACCTCCGTGGGAGGGGGGCATGGTGAGCAGTTCTTC. As protein: CASTSVGGGHGEQFF.

In the case of this clone: Other DNA sequences in this specimen translate into the identical CDR3. The V call is TRBV4-2, the J call TRBJ1-1, with D unresolved. Per the germline V gene, CDR1 is LGHNA and CDR2 is YNFKEQ. Deletions cut 0 bases from V and 6 bases from J, with 20 bases between. The CDR3 has 17 amino acids. The CDR3 DNA reads TGTGCCAGCAGCCAAGAGATGGTGGCTACAGAAAAGGCTGAAGCTTTCTTT. Translation: CASSQEMVATEKAEAFF.

The chain links TRBV2 to TRBJ2-2, with D perhaps TRBD1 (5 bases). Germline CDR1 reads SNHLY; CDR2 reads FYNNEI. The CDR3 has 16 residues. V was shortened by 2 bases and J by 2 bases, with 12 bases between the two germline ends. The CDR3 bases are TGTGCCAGCAGTGAATTTAGGGGCCCAAACACCGGGGAGCTGTTTTTT. Residues: CASSEFRGPNTGELFF.

This clone was observed a handful of times. The CDR3 DNA follows: TGTGCCAGCCGGGACAGGGGGGGAGAAAAACTGTTTTTT. It is translated as CASRDRGGEKLFF. This chain links TRBV6-1 with TRBJ1-4, with TRBD1 matching over 11 bases. This CDR3 comprises 13 residues. CDR1 and CDR2 (germline): MNHNS, SASEGT. V lost 8 bases, J lost 8 bases, and 4 bases stayed unmatched.

The rearrangement links TRBV10-3 to TRBJ2-7; possible D gene TRBD1, 6 bases. Germline CDR1 is ENHRY and CDR2 is SYGVKD. The length of the CDR3 is 14 residues. Trimming shortened V by 10 bases and J by 6 bases, and 22 bases separated the two germline ends. The CDR3 DNA follows: TGTGCCACCAGGGCCGGGACACCCTTGAGCGAGCAGTACTTC. It translates to CATRAGTPLSEQYF.

The V and J genes are TRBV7-8 and TRBJ2-1; D gene unclear. Germline V CDR1 and CDR2: SGHVS, FQNEAQ. There are 13 residues in the CDR3. Trimming pared 2 bases from V and 3 bases from J, leaving 5 bases between. CDR3 sequence (DNA): TGTGCCAGCAGCTTAAGTAGCTACAATGAGCAGTTCTTC. Protein product: CASSLSSYNEQFF. Full variable domain (missing parts from reference TRBV7-8 and TRBJ2-1): GAGVSQSPRYKVAKRGQDVALRCDPISGHVSLFWYQQALGQGPEFLTYFQNEAQLDKSGLPSDRFFAERPEGSVSTLKIQRTQQEDSAVYLCASSLSSYNEQFFGPGTRLTVL.

The rearrangement joins TRBV5-1 to TRBJ2-1, with D perhaps TRBD1 (6 bases). The germline V gene encodes CDR1 SGHRS and CDR2 YFSETQ. Deletions cut 1 base from V and 0 bases from J, with 17 bases between. The CDR3 sequence is 18 residues long. CDR3 amino acids: CASSLLDWGQDSYNEQFF. In DNA form, the CDR3 reads TGCGCCAGCAGCTTGTTGGATTGGGGGCAGGACTCCTACAATGAGCAGTTCTTC.